This T cell receptor (beta chain) comes out of a study of CD8 T cells in Susac syndrome. CDR3 length equals 16 residues. In germline, CDR1 is SGDLS, CDR2 YYNGEE. The germline V and J ends were trimmed by 3 bases and 0 bases, with 13 bases remaining between them. RNA was extracted with the RNeasy kit, and a quantity of about 0.45 to 1 ug was reverse transcribed using random hexamers. MiXCR was run by TCRdb on the immunoSEQ multiplex PCR reads, yielding one entry per CDR3 protein. The repertoire holds fewer than 200,000 distinct CDR3 sequences, with roughly 94% as singletons. The rearrangement links TRBV9 to TRBJ2-4; no reliable D call. The material sequenced was CD4+ T cells from PBMCs. The receptor comes from a human donor in good health. The chain's CDR3 is CASSARVGVAKNIQYF. As DNA, the CDR3 is TGTGCCAGCAGCGCCCGTGTGGGTGTAGCCAAAAACATTCAGTACTTC.